The rows below give T cell receptor beta chains drawn from one sample of a study of blood T cell repertoires in COVID-19. Using immunoSEQ multiplex PCR, the repertoire was profiled, and TCRdb retains in-frame clones only, with some absent. The sample holds around 400,000 clones, 87% seen once. Sample: peripheral blood. These receptor sequences come from a woman in her twenties or thirties with COVID-19, enrolled during active disease. CDR3s include the opening cysteine and the closing phenylalanine or tryptophan. The D gene is left open where the match is weak. Expanded clones are given a class, and other clones once, few, many or no size at all.

CAWSAAGGGNTIYF	TGTGCCTGGAGTGCGGCAGGGGGCGGAAACACCATATATTTT	-	TRBV30	14	TRBD1	TRBJ1-3
CASSLRASGNQETQYF	TGCGCCAGCAGCTTGAGGGCTAGCGGGAATCAAGAGACCCAGTACTTC	-	TRBV5-1	16	TRBD2	TRBJ2-5
CASSFVAGGGELFF	TGTGCCAGCAGCTTTGTCGCCGGTGGCGGGGAGCTGTTTTTT	once	TRBV11-2	14	-	TRBJ2-2
CASSPTGAGGDEQYF	TGTGCCAGCAGCCCTACCGGAGCGGGAGGTGACGAGCAGTACTTC	-	TRBV7-3	15	TRBD2	TRBJ2-7
CATGADNQPQHF	TGTGCCACCGGCGCGGATAATCAGCCCCAGCATTTT	few	TRBV7-9	12	-	TRBJ1-5
CASSSGTILQETQYF	TGTGCCAGCAGCTCCGGGACTATACTACAAGAGACCCAGTACTTC	-	TRBV5-4	15	TRBD2	TRBJ2-5
CSGRTSGRLFF	TGCAGCGGTCGGACTAGCGGGAGGTTGTTCTTC	-	TRBV29-1	11	TRBD2	TRBJ2-1
CASSPGARNTEAFF	TGTGCCAGCAGCCCAGGGGCGAGGAACACTGAAGCTTTCTTT	-	TRBV6-5	14	-	TRBJ1-1
CATSSLDMLAGVDTQYF	TGTGCCACCAGTTCCCTGGATATGCTAGCGGGAGTAGATACGCAGTATTTT	-	TRBV24-1	17	TRBD2	TRBJ2-3
CASSLSLAGYNEQFF	TGTGCCAGCAGCTTAAGCCTAGCGGGATACAATGAGCAGTTCTTC	-	TRBV7-2	15	TRBD2	TRBJ2-1
CASSSLRSYNEQFF	TGTGCCAGCAGCTCACTAAGATCCTACAATGAGCAGTTCTTC	-	TRBV5-6	14	-	TRBJ2-1
CASSLVVFAGRYF	TGTGCCAGCAGCTTAGTTGTGTTTGCAGGGCGGTACTTC	-	TRBV7-2	13	-	TRBJ2-7
CAFKQGLRETQYF	TGTGCCTTCAAACAGGGGCTTAGGGAGACCCAGTACTTC	-	TRBV2	13	TRBD1	TRBJ2-5
CASSSRDSNEKLFF	TGTGCCAGCAGCTCCCGGGACAGCAATGAAAAACTGTTTTTT	-	TRBV5-6	14	TRBD1	TRBJ1-4
CASRRDRRIDYGYTF	TGTGCCAGCAGACGGGACAGAAGGATTGACTATGGCTACACCTTC	-	TRBV6-5	15	TRBD1	TRBJ1-2
CASNRGFDTGELFF	TGTGCCTCCAACAGGGGCTTCGACACCGGGGAGCTGTTTTTT	-	TRBV7-9	14	TRBD1	TRBJ2-2
CASSTGTSGGETQYF	TGTGCCAGCAGCACCGGGACTAGCGGGGGGGAGACCCAGTACTTC	-	TRBV7-9	15	TRBD2	TRBJ2-5